This TCR beta chain was captured by sequencing in a study of shared clonotypes between healthy human individuals. The study, taken as a whole, reports: The generation probabilities recorded for non-shared clonotypes fell below those of clonotypes shared by all four donors.

TCRdb's table, derived via immunoSEQ multiplex PCR, lists solely in-frame clones and lacks some. The table lists some 1 million clones, about 70% of them singletons. The CDR3 loop spans 14 amino acids. The germline CDR1 and CDR2 sequences are GTSNPN and SVGIG (reference sequence). With 4 bases removed from V and 0 bases from J, the gap between germline ends came to 10 bases. On this clone itself: Its specificity is not known.

The chain employs TRBV30 and TRBJ1-5, with D possibly TRBD1 on 6 matching bases. Sequenced: memory CD4+ T cells sorted from blood. Subset reported: CD45RA-negative fraction. The source is a young man in good health. The CDR3 here is CAWTQGYSNQPQHF. The DNA of the CDR3 is TGTGCCTGGACACAGGGCTATAGCAATCAGCCCCAGCATTTT.